A single T cell receptor beta chain is shown here with its context. The protocol was immunoSEQ multiplex PCR, while the TCRdb copy is restricted to in-frame clones and leaves out a portion. The sample contains 70,000 to 100,000 clones, more than 70% of which appear only once. The sample belongs to a study of blood T cell repertoires in COVID-19. Germline V lookup: CDR1 LGHNT, CDR2 FRNRAP. V was clipped by 1 base and J by 4 bases; unmatched bases: 9. The CDR3 contains 17 residues. This sequence originates from a man between 50 and 59 years old with COVID-19, enrolled during active disease. V and J are TRBV12-5 and TRBJ1-5, with TRBD1 matching 8 bases. Source material: peripheral blood. The CDR3 here is CASGLDRRDRLNQPQHF. In nucleotides, the CDR3 is TGTGCTAGTGGTTTGGACCGCCGGGACAGGCTAAATCAGCCCCAGCATTTT.